This is a list of T cell receptor beta chains from one sample in a study of T cells in Graves' hyperthyroidism and ophthalmopathy. TCRdb analysed the multiplex PCR reads with MiXCR anew, one entry per CDR3 protein. This table has approximately 430,000 distinct CDR3 sequences, more than 15% appearing once. Material: blood. The receptor source for this set is a young woman with Graves' hyperthyroidism. Both conserved end residues are part of each CDR3. Each record gives: CDR3 protein, CDR3 DNA, J gene, clone size, V gene, D gene. D genes are given only for firm matches. A clone size is listed for some rows: how often the clone was seen (once, few, many), or a class if it is expanded.

CDR3 protein: CASSLARRVEKLFF; CDR3 DNA: TGTGCCAGCAGTTTAGCGCGGAGGGTCGAAAAACTGTTTTTT; J gene: TRBJ1-4; clone size: many; V gene: TRBV12-3/TRBV12-4; D gene: -
CDR3 protein: CANSPGTVNEQFF; CDR3 DNA: TGCGCCAACAGCCCTGGGACGGTGAATGAGCAGTTCTTC; J gene: TRBJ2-1; clone size: -; V gene: TRBV5-1; D gene: -
CDR3 protein: CASSAGGGPPQHF; CDR3 DNA: TGTGCCAGCAGCGCCGGGGGGGGTCCGCCCCAGCATTTT; J gene: TRBJ1-5; clone size: -; V gene: TRBV7-2; D gene: -
CDR3 protein: CASSLGPSSYNEQFF; CDR3 DNA: TGTGCCAGCAGCTTGGGACCCAGCTCCTACAATGAGCAGTTCTTC; J gene: TRBJ2-1; clone size: many; V gene: TRBV5-4; D gene: -
CDR3 protein: CASSLQGAAYNEQFF; CDR3 DNA: TGTGCCAGCAGCTTACAGGGGGCGGCGTACAATGAGCAGTTCTTC; J gene: TRBJ2-1; clone size: many; V gene: TRBV7-2; D gene: TRBD1
CDR3 protein: CASSYEGTGTEEQYF; CDR3 DNA: TGCGCCAGCAGCTATGAGGGGACAGGGACCGAGGAGCAGTACTTC; J gene: TRBJ2-7; clone size: -; V gene: TRBV5-1; D gene: TRBD1
CDR3 protein: CASSFGQTRAGSPLHF; CDR3 DNA: TGTGCCAGCAGCTTCGGACAGACGCGAGCTGGTTCACCCCTCCACTTT; J gene: TRBJ1-6; clone size: -; V gene: TRBV5-5; D gene: -
CDR3 protein: CSASSQDPYEQYF; CDR3 DNA: TGCAGTGCTAGTTCCCAGGATCCCTACGAGCAGTACTTC; J gene: TRBJ2-7; clone size: many; V gene: TRBV20-1; D gene: -
CDR3 protein: CASSQAGTGRGSYTF; CDR3 DNA: TGTGCCAGCAGCCAAGCCGGGACAGGCCGGGGAAGCTACACCTTC; J gene: TRBJ1-2; clone size: many; V gene: TRBV3-1; D gene: TRBD1
CDR3 protein: CSARDFGDRGSYEQYF; CDR3 DNA: TGCAGTGCTAGAGATTTCGGGGACAGGGGTTCCTACGAGCAGTACTTC; J gene: TRBJ2-7; clone size: few; V gene: TRBV20-1; D gene: TRBD1
CDR3 protein: CASSEVGQETQYF; CDR3 DNA: TGTGCCAGCAGTGAAGTGGGACAAGAGACCCAGTACTTC; J gene: TRBJ2-5; clone size: -; V gene: TRBV2; D gene: -
CDR3 protein: CASSILGRPGELFF; CDR3 DNA: TGTGCCAGTAGTATATTGGGCAGGCCCGGGGAGCTGTTTTTT; J gene: TRBJ2-2; clone size: many; V gene: TRBV19; D gene: -
CDR3 protein: CSVDTTGMNTEAFF; CDR3 DNA: TGCAGCGTCGATACGACAGGGATGAACACTGAAGCTTTCTTT; J gene: TRBJ1-1; clone size: -; V gene: TRBV29-1; D gene: TRBD1
CDR3 protein: CSARDPRGGLKETQYF; CDR3 DNA: TGCAGTGCTAGAGATCCCAGGGGCGGATTGAAAGAGACCCAGTACTTC; J gene: TRBJ2-5; clone size: -; V gene: TRBV20-1; D gene: -
CDR3 protein: CASQDRLAGAGELFF; CDR3 DNA: TGTGCCAGCCAAGACAGGCTAGCGGGGGCCGGGGAGCTGTTTTTT; J gene: TRBJ2-2; clone size: -; V gene: TRBV2; D gene: TRBD2
CDR3 protein: CASSPGTSEAFF; CDR3 DNA: TGTGCCAGCAGTCCGGGGACATCTGAAGCTTTCTTT; J gene: TRBJ1-1; clone size: many; V gene: TRBV7-9; D gene: -
CDR3 protein: CASSESLGRQNTEAFF; CDR3 DNA: TGTGCCAGCAGTGAAAGCCTTGGGCGGCAGAACACTGAAGCTTTCTTT; J gene: TRBJ1-1; clone size: many; V gene: TRBV2; D gene: -
CDR3 protein: CASSEATAGDTDTQYF; CDR3 DNA: TGTGCCAGCAGTGAAGCCACCGCGGGAGACACAGATACGCAGTATTTT; J gene: TRBJ2-3; clone size: -; V gene: TRBV6-1; D gene: TRBD2
CDR3 protein: CASSPDRGRLQETQYF; CDR3 DNA: TGTGCCAGCAGTCCCGACAGGGGGCGGCTACAAGAGACCCAGTACTTC; J gene: TRBJ2-5; clone size: -; V gene: TRBV12-3/TRBV12-4; D gene: TRBD1
CDR3 protein: CASTVEDTQYF; CDR3 DNA: TGTGCCAGCACCGTCGAGGATACGCAGTATTTT; J gene: TRBJ2-3; clone size: many; V gene: TRBV2; D gene: -
CDR3 protein: CASSSGTSGGPFTGELFF; CDR3 DNA: TGTGCCAGCAGTTCCGGGACTAGCGGGGGGCCTTTCACCGGGGAGCTGTTTTTT; J gene: TRBJ2-2; clone size: -; V gene: TRBV12-3/TRBV12-4; D gene: TRBD2
CDR3 protein: CSARDLDRTSTDTQYF; CDR3 DNA: TGCAGTGCTAGAGATCTAGACAGGACTAGCACAGATACGCAGTATTTT; J gene: TRBJ2-3; clone size: many; V gene: TRBV20-1; D gene: -
CDR3 protein: CASSYSPGGSEKLFF; CDR3 DNA: TGTGCCAGCAGTTACTCGCCGGGGGGCAGTGAAAAACTGTTTTTT; J gene: TRBJ1-4; clone size: many; V gene: TRBV6-5; D gene: -
CDR3 protein: CASTWGQETQYF; CDR3 DNA: TGTGCCAGCACATGGGGTCAAGAGACCCAGTACTTC; J gene: TRBJ2-5; clone size: many; V gene: TRBV28; D gene: -
CDR3 protein: CASSYSLAGNEQFF; CDR3 DNA: TGTGCCAGCAGTTACTCCCTAGCGGGAAATGAGCAGTTCTTC; J gene: TRBJ2-1; clone size: -; V gene: TRBV6-5; D gene: TRBD2
CDR3 protein: CASSPPRGGRDTEAFF; CDR3 DNA: TGTGCCAGCTCACCCCCCAGGGGTGGTCGGGACACTGAAGCTTTCTTT; J gene: TRBJ1-1; clone size: -; V gene: TRBV18; D gene: -
CDR3 protein: CASSYMGRGNQPQHF; CDR3 DNA: TGTGCCAGCAGTTACATGGGACGGGGCAATCAGCCCCAGCATTTT; J gene: TRBJ1-5; clone size: -; V gene: TRBV6-5; D gene: -
CDR3 protein: CASNLARPNTGELFF; CDR3 DNA: TGTGCCAGCAACCTCGCTAGGCCGAACACCGGGGAGCTGTTTTTT; J gene: TRBJ2-2; clone size: -; V gene: TRBV12-3/TRBV12-4; D gene: -
CDR3 protein: CASCRQEGYEQYF; CDR3 DNA: TGCGCCAGCTGCCGCCAGGAGGGGTACGAGCAGTACTTC; J gene: TRBJ2-7; clone size: many; V gene: TRBV10-2; D gene: -
CDR3 protein: CASSLFGMGDTEAFF; CDR3 DNA: TGTGCCAGCAGCTTGTTTGGAATGGGGGACACTGAAGCTTTCTTT; J gene: TRBJ1-1; clone size: many; V gene: TRBV7-9; D gene: -
CDR3 protein: CASSEEWGTAPSYF; CDR3 DNA: TGTGCCAGCAGTGAAGAATGGGGGACGGCCCCATCGTACTTC; J gene: TRBJ2-5; clone size: many; V gene: TRBV6-1; D gene: -
CDR3 protein: CASSRRPNTGELFF; CDR3 DNA: TGTGCCAGCAGTCGAAGACCGAACACCGGGGAGCTGTTTTTT; J gene: TRBJ2-2; clone size: many; V gene: TRBV11-2; D gene: -
CDR3 protein: CASSPGGGSGNTIYF; CDR3 DNA: TGTGCCAGCAGCCCAGGAGGGGGCTCTGGAAACACCATATATTTT; J gene: TRBJ1-3; clone size: -; V gene: TRBV9; D gene: -
CDR3 protein: CASSAHDSLYLEAFF; CDR3 DNA: TGTGCCAGCAGCGCCCATGACAGCCTCTACCTTGAAGCTTTCTTT; J gene: TRBJ1-1; clone size: -; V gene: TRBV9; D gene: -
CDR3 protein: CASSVGGQGEAFF; CDR3 DNA: TGTGCCAGCAGCGTCGGGGGGCAGGGTGAAGCTTTCTTT; J gene: TRBJ1-1; clone size: few; V gene: TRBV7-6; D gene: -
CDR3 protein: CASSLWDIGDNEQFF; CDR3 DNA: TGCGCCAGCAGCTTATGGGACATCGGGGACAATGAGCAGTTCTTC; J gene: TRBJ2-1; clone size: -; V gene: TRBV5-1; D gene: -
CDR3 protein: CASSLVVGGGTQYF; CDR3 DNA: TGTGCCAGCAGCTTAGTGGTGGGTGGAGGTACGCAGTATTTT; J gene: TRBJ2-3; clone size: -; V gene: TRBV7-2; D gene: -
CDR3 protein: CASSYSGINQPQHF; CDR3 DNA: TGTGCCAGCAGTTACTCAGGAATCAATCAGCCCCAGCATTTT; J gene: TRBJ1-5; clone size: -; V gene: TRBV6-6; D gene: -
CDR3 protein: CASEDRDTGELFF; CDR3 DNA: TGTGCCAGTGAAGACAGAGATACCGGGGAGCTGTTTTTT; J gene: TRBJ2-2; clone size: -; V gene: TRBV10-3; D gene: -
CDR3 protein: CASSRSVTSGINEQYF; CDR3 DNA: TGCGCCAGCAGCCGGTCGGTGACTAGCGGGATCAACGAGCAGTACTTC; J gene: TRBJ2-7; clone size: -; V gene: TRBV5-1; D gene: TRBD2
CDR3 protein: CASSLGQYLGYTF; CDR3 DNA: TGTGCCAGCAGCTTAGGACAGTACCTCGGCTACACCTTC; J gene: TRBJ1-2; clone size: many; V gene: TRBV11-1; D gene: -
CDR3 protein: CASSLVGTPYGYTF; CDR3 DNA: TGTGCCAGCAGCTTAGTGGGTACACCCTATGGCTACACCTTC; J gene: TRBJ1-2; clone size: few; V gene: TRBV7-2; D gene: -
CDR3 protein: CASSIKLAPDTQYF; CDR3 DNA: TGTGCCAGTAGTATAAAACTGGCTCCAGATACGCAGTATTTT; J gene: TRBJ2-3; clone size: few; V gene: TRBV19; D gene: -
CDR3 protein: CATARGQGEGYTF; CDR3 DNA: TGTGCCACCGCCCGGGGACAGGGAGAAGGCTACACCTTC; J gene: TRBJ1-2; clone size: -; V gene: TRBV10-3; D gene: TRBD1
CDR3 protein: CSAHSVYEQYF; CDR3 DNA: TGCAGTGCACACTCAGTTTACGAGCAGTACTTC; J gene: TRBJ2-7; clone size: few; V gene: TRBV20-1; D gene: -
CDR3 protein: CASSFLRENTEAFF; CDR3 DNA: TGTGCCAGCAGCTTTTTACGGGAGAACACTGAAGCTTTCTTT; J gene: TRBJ1-1; clone size: many; V gene: TRBV7-2; D gene: -
CDR3 protein: CASIQYTEAFF; CDR3 DNA: TGTGCCAGCATCCAATACACTGAAGCTTTCTTT; J gene: TRBJ1-1; clone size: few; V gene: TRBV28; D gene: -